One and the same sample provided the 13 T cell receptor beta chains below, sequenced in a study of identical twins. TCRdb re-called the 5' RACE reads through MiXCR, storing one row per CDR3 protein. This table has approximately 490,000 distinct CDR3 sequences, 20% to 25% appearing once. Another study also made use of these data, one on yellow fever vaccine responses in identical twins.

Sequencing used CD4+ T cells sorted from blood. The origin of the receptors is a woman under 30 in good health.

This clonotype was seen ten or more times. V and J are TRBV25-1 and TRBJ2-1; 12 positions agree with TRBD2. Trimming cost V 6 bases and J 6 bases; bases outside gene matches: 0. CDR1 MGHDK and CDR2 SYGVNS come from the germline V gene. This CDR3 is built from 13 residues. CDR3 loop: CASRLAGGNEQFF. For the CDR3, the DNA is TGTGCCAGCAGACTAGCGGGGGGCAATGAGCAGTTCTTC. Full variable domain (remainder filled in from reference TRBV25-1 and TRBJ2-1): EADIYQTPRYLVIGTGKKITLECSQTMGHDKMYWYQQDPGMELHLIHYSYGVNSTEKGDLSSESTVSRIRTEHFPLTLESARPSHTSQYLCASRLAGGNEQFFGPGTRLTVL.

V gene TRBV20-1 combines with J gene TRBJ2-1; D is unclear. V was cut by 8 bases and J by 6 bases, with 17 bases left in between. CDR3 length: 13 amino acids. Germline assignment: CDR1 DFQATT and CDR2 SNEGSKA (reference sequence). The CDR3 loop is CSSSHSDPNEQFF. The CDR3 DNA follows: TGCAGTTCGAGCCACTCCGATCCCAATGAGCAGTTCTTC.

The CDR3 spells CASSLSAETEAFF. The CDR3 DNA reads as TGTGCCAGCAGTTTATCGGCGGAGACTGAAGCTTTCTTT. The chain is built from TRBV27 and TRBJ1-1, with D hard to call. Trimming removed 0 bases at V and 5 bases at J, with 7 bases between. The CDR3 is made up of 13 amino acids. In germline, CDR1 is MNHEY, CDR2 SMNVEV (reference sequence).

The gene calls are TRBV13 and TRBJ2-7, with D possibly TRBD1 on 5 matching bases. Between the trimmed V and J ends, which lost 0 bases and 5 bases, there was a span of 11 bases. CDR3 length equals 14 residues. Germline V gives CDR1 PRHDT, CDR2 FYEKMQ (reference sequence). The chain's CDR3 is CASSLGVLGHEQYF. CDR3 nucleotide sequence: TGTGCCAGCAGCTTAGGAGTATTGGGGCACGAGCAGTACTTC.

This clonotype was counted a few times. This chain uses TRBV15 with TRBJ2-7, with 7 bases lining up with TRBD1. V lost 0 bases and J lost 4; bases outside the gene matches: 6. Germline loops: CDR1 LNHNV, CDR2 YYDKDF (reference sequence). The CDR3 runs to 15 residues. The DNA for the CDR3 is TGTGCCACCAGCAGAGAAGGGGGCGGATGGTACGAGCAGTACGTC. Translated: CATSREGGGWYEQYV.

The V call is TRBV4-1, the J call TRBJ1-4; D is unclear. Trimming took 4 bases from V and 3 from J, leaving 12 bases between them. CDR1 and CDR2 (germline): MGHRA, YSYEKL. This CDR3 comprises 15 residues. The CDR3 spells CASSPLGSSNEKLFF. The CDR3 DNA reads TGCGCCAGCAGCCCTCTAGGATCCTCTAATGAAAAACTGTTTTTT.

This chain connects TRBV6-5 to TRBJ2-1; 9 nucleotides agree with TRBD2. Per germline, CDR1 MNHEY and CDR2 SVGAGI. This CDR3 has 16 residues. Losses at the gene ends were 2 bases for V and 7 bases for J; bases not matched to a gene: 9. CDR3 region: CASSYREVSGSNEQFF. The CDR3 DNA reads as TGTGCCAGCAGTTACCGCGAGGTTAGCGGGAGTAATGAGCAGTTCTTC.

This clonotype was seen a handful of times. This sequence joins TRBV3-1 and TRBJ2-1, with D maybe TRBD2 (5 bases). Germline loops: CDR1 LGHDT, CDR2 YNNKEL (reference sequence). CDR3 length: 16 amino acids. Trimming cost V 0 bases and J 8 bases, with 17 bases left between them. The CDR3 DNA is TGTGCCAGCAGCCAAGAGTTGTTTCGAGGGAACTATGAGCAGTTCTTC. Protein sequence: CASSQELFRGNYEQFF.

The chain combines TRBV12-3 or TRBV12-4 with TRBJ2-7; 7 bases line up with TRBD1. The CDR3 is 13 residues long. The J segment lost 6 bases and the V segment lost 6 bases, leaving 8 bases of the junction unmatched. CDR3 amino acids: CASRPTGASEQYF. The CDR3 DNA reads TGTGCCAGCAGACCAACAGGGGCCTCCGAGCAGTACTTC.

CDR3: CASSQGLDRVTDTQYF. The DNA of the CDR3 is TGTGCCAGCAGCCAAGGCTTAGACAGGGTCACAGATACGCAGTATTTT. This chain joins TRBV27 and TRBJ2-3; 7 positions match TRBD1. V shed 6 bases, J shed 2 bases, and the junction held 11 bases outside the gene matches. This CDR3 is 16 amino acids long. Germline CDR1 reads MNHEY; CDR2 reads SMNVEV (reference sequence).

The genes are TRBV7-2 and TRBJ2-1; TRBD1 matches at 7 bases. Germline lookup yields CDR1 SGHTA and CDR2 FQGNSA. The junction had 1 base not matched to a gene; V was cut back by 1 base and J by 4 bases. The CDR3 contains 14 residues. The CDR3 bases are TGTGCCAGCAGCTTAGAGGACAGGTACAATGAGCAGTTCTTC. Translated, it gives CASSLEDRYNEQFF.

This chain connects TRBV7-9 to TRBJ2-3; 10 bases are shared with TRBD1. Unmatched junction bases numbered 5, after V lost 3 bases and J lost 2 bases. Per germline, CDR1 SEHNR and CDR2 FQNEAQ (reference sequence). The CDR3 runs 16 residues. The CDR3 nucleotides are TGTGCCAGCAGCTTTCCCGGGACAGGGGCCACAGATACGCAGTATTTT. Amino acids: CASSFPGTGATDTQYF.

J is TRBJ2-2 and V is TRBV5-1, with 7 positions matching TRBD2. The ends lost 0 bases at V and 4 bases at J; junction bases unmatched: 3. The CDR3 is made up of 15 amino acids. The germline V gene has CDR1 SGHRS and CDR2 YFSETQ. The DNA for the CDR3 is TGCGCCAGCAGCTTGGACGGGAGGACCACCGGGGAGCTGTTTTTT. Encoded protein: CASSLDGRTTGELFF.